This TCR beta chain stems from a study of CD8+ T cells in alopecia areata. Across the study: For the treated group, dosing was oral tofacitinib at 5 to 10 mg twice daily. Tofacitinib exposure lasted 6 to 18 months, followed by 6 months off drug. Study outcomes and limitations: Mice showed TCR sharing more clearly than patients did, possibly owing to HLA.

RNA extraction and reverse transcription yielded cDNA as sequencing template. The data were produced by immunoSEQ multiplex PCR, yet TCRdb's version contains in-frame clones alone and is incomplete. Of under 250,000 clones listed, 57% are singletons. About this clone itself: Its cognate antigen is unknown.

This CDR3 is built from 11 residues. V was shortened by 5 bases and J by 7 bases, with 12 bases between the two germline ends. CDR1 and CDR2 (germline): SQVTM, ANQGSEA. Sequencing used CD4+ T cells sorted from blood, obtained at week 0. The origin of this receptor is a human donor with alopecia areata. The rearrangement joins TRBV29-1 to TRBJ2-7; D might be TRBD1 (6 bases). The chain's CDR3 is CSVTTGKEQYF. DNA for the CDR3: TGCAGCGTTACAACAGGGAAAGAGCAGTACTTC.